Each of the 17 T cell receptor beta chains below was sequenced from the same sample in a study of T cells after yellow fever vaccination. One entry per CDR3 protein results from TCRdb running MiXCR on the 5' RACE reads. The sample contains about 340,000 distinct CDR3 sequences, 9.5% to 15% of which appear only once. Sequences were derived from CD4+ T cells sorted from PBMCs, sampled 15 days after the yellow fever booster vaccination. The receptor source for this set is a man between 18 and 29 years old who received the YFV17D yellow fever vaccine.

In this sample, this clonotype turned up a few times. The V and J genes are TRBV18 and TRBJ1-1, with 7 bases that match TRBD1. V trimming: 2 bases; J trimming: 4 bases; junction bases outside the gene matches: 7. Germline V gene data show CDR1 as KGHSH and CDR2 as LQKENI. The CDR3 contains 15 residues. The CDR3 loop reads CASSPRDSPSTEAFF. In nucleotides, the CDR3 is TGTGCCAGCTCACCAAGGGACAGTCCCTCCACTGAAGCTTTCTTT.

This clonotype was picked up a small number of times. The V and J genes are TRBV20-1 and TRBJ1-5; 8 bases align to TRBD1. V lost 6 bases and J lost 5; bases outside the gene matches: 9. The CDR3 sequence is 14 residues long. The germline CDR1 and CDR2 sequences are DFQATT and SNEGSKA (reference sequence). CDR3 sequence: CSARTGRPDQPQHF. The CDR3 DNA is TGCAGTGCGAGGACAGGGAGACCCGATCAGCCCCAGCATTTT.

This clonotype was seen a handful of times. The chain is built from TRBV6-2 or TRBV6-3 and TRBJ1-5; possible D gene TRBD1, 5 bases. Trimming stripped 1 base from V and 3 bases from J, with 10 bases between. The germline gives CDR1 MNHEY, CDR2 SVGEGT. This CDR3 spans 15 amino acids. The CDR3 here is CASSYLGTNNQPQHF. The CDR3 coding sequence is TGTGCCAGCAGTTACTTAGGGACCAACAATCAGCCCCAGCATTTT.

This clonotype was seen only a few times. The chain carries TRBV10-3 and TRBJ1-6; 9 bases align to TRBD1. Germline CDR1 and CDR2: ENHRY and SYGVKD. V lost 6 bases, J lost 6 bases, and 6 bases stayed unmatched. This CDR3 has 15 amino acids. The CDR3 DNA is TGTGCCATCAGGGGGACAGGGTTAGGTAATTCACCCCTCCACTTT. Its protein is CAIRGTGLGNSPLHF.

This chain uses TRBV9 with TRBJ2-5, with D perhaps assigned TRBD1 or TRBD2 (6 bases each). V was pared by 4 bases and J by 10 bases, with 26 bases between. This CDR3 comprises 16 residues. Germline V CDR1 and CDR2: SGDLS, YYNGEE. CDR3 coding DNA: TGTGCCAGCAGCCCCCGAGGGACGGGGTCGAAGGGGGGCCAGTACTTC. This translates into CASSPRGTGSKGGQYF. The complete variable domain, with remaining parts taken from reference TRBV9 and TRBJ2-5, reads DSGVTQTPKHLITATGQRVTLRCSPRSGDLSVYWYQQSLDQGLQFLIQYYNGEERAKGNILERFSAQQFPDLHSELNLSSLELGDSALYFCASSPRGTGSKGGQYFGPGTRLLVL.

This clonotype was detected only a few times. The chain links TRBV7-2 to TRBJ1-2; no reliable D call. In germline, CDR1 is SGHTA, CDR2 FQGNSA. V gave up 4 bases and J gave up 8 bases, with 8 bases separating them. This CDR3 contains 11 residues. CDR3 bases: TGTGCCAGCAGCTCAAGTCCAGGCTACACCTTC. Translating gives CASSSSPGYTF.

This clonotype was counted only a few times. The CDR3 loop is CASSYSMASISTGELFF. The CDR3 DNA sequence: TGTGCCAGCAGTTACTCGATGGCTAGTATCTCGACCGGGGAGCTGTTTTTT. This chain links TRBV6-5 with TRBJ2-2; D gene ambiguous. V was cut by 0 bases and J by 5 bases, with 16 bases left in between. This CDR3 has 17 residues. Looked up from germline, CDR1 is MNHEY and CDR2 is SVGAGI.

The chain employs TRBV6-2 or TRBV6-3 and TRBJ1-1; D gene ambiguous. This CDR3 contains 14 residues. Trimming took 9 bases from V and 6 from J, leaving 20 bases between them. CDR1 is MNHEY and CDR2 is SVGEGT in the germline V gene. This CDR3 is CASTPTVSISEAFF. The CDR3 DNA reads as TGTGCCAGTACACCGACGGTTTCGATTTCTGAAGCTTTCTTT.

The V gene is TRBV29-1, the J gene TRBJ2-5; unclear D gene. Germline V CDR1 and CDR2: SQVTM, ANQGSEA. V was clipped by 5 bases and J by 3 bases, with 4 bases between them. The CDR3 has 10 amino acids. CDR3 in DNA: TGCAGCGTTAGGAAAGAGACCCAGTACTTC. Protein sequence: CSVRKETQYF.

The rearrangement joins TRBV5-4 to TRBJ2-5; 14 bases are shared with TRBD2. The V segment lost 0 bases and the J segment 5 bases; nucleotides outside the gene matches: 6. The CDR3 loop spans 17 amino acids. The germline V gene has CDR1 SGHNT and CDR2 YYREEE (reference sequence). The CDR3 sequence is CASSLGGLAGVSETQYF. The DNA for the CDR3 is TGTGCCAGCAGCTTGGGGGGACTAGCGGGGGTGTCGGAGACCCAGTACTTC.

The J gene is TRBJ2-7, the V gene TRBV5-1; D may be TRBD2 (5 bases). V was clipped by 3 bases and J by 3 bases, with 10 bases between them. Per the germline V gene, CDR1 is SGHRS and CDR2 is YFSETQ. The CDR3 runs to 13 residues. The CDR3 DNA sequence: TGCGCCAGCAGCTCCACGGGGTTCTACGAGCAGTACTTC. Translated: CASSSTGFYEQYF.

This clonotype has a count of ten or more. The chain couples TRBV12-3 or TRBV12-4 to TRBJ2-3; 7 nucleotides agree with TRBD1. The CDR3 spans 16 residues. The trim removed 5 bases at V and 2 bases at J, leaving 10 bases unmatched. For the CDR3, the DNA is TGTGCCAGCAGTCCTCGGGACAGCACTTACACAGATACGCAGTATTTT. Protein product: CASSPRDSTYTDTQYF.

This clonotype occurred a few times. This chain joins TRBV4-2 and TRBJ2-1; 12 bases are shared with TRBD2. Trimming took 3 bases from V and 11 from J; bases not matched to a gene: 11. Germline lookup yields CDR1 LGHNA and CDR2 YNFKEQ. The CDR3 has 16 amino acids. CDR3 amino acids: CASSHTTGLAGFQQFF. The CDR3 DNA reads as TGTGCCAGCAGCCACACAACTGGACTAGCGGGGTTTCAGCAGTTCTTC.

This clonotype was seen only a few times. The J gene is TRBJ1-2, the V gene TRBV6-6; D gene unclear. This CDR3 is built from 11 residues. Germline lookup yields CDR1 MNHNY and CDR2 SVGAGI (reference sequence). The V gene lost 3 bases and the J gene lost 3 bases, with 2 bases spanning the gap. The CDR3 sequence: CASSYYYGYTF. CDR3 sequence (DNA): TGTGCCAGCAGTTATTACTATGGCTACACCTTC.

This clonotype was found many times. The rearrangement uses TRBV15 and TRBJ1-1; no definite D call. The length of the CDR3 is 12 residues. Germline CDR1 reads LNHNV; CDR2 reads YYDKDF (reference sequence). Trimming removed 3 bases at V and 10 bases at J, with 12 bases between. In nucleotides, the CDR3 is TGTGCCACCAGCAGGGCTAATCTAGGAGCTTTCTTT. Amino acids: CATSRANLGAFF.

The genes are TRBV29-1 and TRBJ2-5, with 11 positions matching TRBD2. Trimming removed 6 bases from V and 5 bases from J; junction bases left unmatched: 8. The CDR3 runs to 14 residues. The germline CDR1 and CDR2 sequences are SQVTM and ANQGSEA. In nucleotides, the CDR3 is TGCAGCGTCCTTCGACTAGCGGGGTTTGAGACCCAGTACTTC. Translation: CSVLRLAGFETQYF.

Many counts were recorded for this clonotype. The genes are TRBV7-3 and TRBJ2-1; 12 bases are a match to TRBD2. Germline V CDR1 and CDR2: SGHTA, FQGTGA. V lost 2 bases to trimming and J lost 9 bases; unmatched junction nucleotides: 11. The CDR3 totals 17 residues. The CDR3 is CASSLHSGLAGTGEQFF. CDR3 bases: TGTGCCAGCAGCTTACATAGCGGACTAGCGGGGACGGGTGAGCAGTTCTTC. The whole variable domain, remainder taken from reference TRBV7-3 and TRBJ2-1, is GAGVSQTPSNKVTEKGKYVELRCDPISGHTALYWYRQSLGQGPEFLIYFQGTGAADDSGLPNDRFFAVRPEGSVSTLKIQRTERGDSAVYLCASSLHSGLAGTGEQFFGPGTRLTVL.